This is a list of T cell receptor beta chains from one sample in a study of blood T cell repertoires in COVID-19. Data came from immunoSEQ multiplex PCR; TCRdb stores just in-frame clones and leaves some out. The sample lists 85,000 to 130,000 clones; approximately 80% were seen once. The material sequenced was peripheral blood. These receptors originate from a man in his 60s with acute or convalescent COVID-19. CDR3s include the opening cysteine and the closing phenylalanine or tryptophan. D genes are given only for firm matches. Some rows mark clone size as missing; the rest say once, few, many or name a class of expanded clone.

TRBD1	once	TRBV30	15	TRBJ1-2	TGTGCCTGGAGTGTATTGGCAGGGGGAGATAGGGGCTACACCTTC	CAWSVLAGGDRGYTF
TRBD1	-	TRBV5-1	15	TRBJ1-6	TGCGCCAGCAGCTCACCGGACAGGGGTAATTCACCCCTCCACTTT	CASSSPDRGNSPLHF
-	-	TRBV12-5	14	TRBJ1-6	TGTGCTAGTGGTTTACGAGGCGATAATTCACCCCTCCACTTT	CASGLRGDNSPLHF
TRBD2	-	TRBV14	19	TRBJ2-1	TGTGCCAGCAGCCATACCCCTACTAGCGGGAGGACCCGCTACAATGAGCAGTTCTTC	CASSHTPTSGRTRYNEQFF
TRBD1	-	TRBV29-1	14	TRBJ2-6	TGCAGCGCAACAGGGGGAGACGGGGCCAACGTCCTGACTTTC	CSATGGDGANVLTF
TRBD2	-	TRBV2	15	TRBJ2-2	TGTGCCAGCAAGCGACGGGAGGGTGAGACCGGGGAGCTGTTTTTT	CASKRREGETGELFF
TRBD1	-	TRBV7-2	16	TRBJ1-1	TGTGCCAGCAGCCCGATTGTAACAGGGGCGAGGACTGAAGCTTTCTTT	CASSPIVTGARTEAFF
-	once	TRBV15	15	TRBJ1-5	TGTGCCACCAGCAGAGCTTTACATAGCAATCAGCCCCAGCATTTT	CATSRALHSNQPQHF
TRBD2	once	TRBV4-3	18	TRBJ2-7	TGCGCCAGCAGCCAACTGGTGACTAGCCCGCAGGGAGGCTACGAGCAGTACTTC	CASSQLVTSPQGGYEQYF
-	-	TRBV9	15	TRBJ1-4	TGTGCCAGCAGCTCCGGCCGCGGCTATAATGAAAAACTGTTTTTT	CASSSGRGYNEKLFF
-	once	TRBV20-1	11	TRBJ2-3	TGCAGTGCTGGAAGACTAGAGAGGCAGTATTTT	CSAGRLERQYF
-	-	TRBV5-1	16	TRBJ1-3	TGCGCCAGCAGCCTAGGGAATTCCGGGGCTGGAAACACCATATATTTT	CASSLGNSGAGNTIYF
TRBD1	few	TRBV4-1	18	TRBJ1-5	TGCGCCAGCAGCCAAGATCCAGGACAGGGCGCCCTAATTCAGCCCCAGCATTTT	CASSQDPGQGALIQPQHF
TRBD1	-	TRBV7-3	13	TRBJ1-2	TGTGCCAGCAGCTCAGGGGGCGGCTATGGCTACACCTTC	CASSSGGGYGYTF
TRBD1	-	TRBV6-2/TRBV6-3	15	TRBJ2-5	TGTGCCAGCAGTTCACACGGGACAGGGAGAGAGACCCAGTACTTC	CASSSHGTGRETQYF
TRBD1	-	TRBV19	17	TRBJ1-1	TGTGCCAGTAGTCCTCGGACAGGCGGAACGGTGAACACTGAAGCTTTCTTT	CASSPRTGGTVNTEAFF
-	-	TRBV7-9	12	TRBJ1-2	TGTGCCAGCACCGGGACTCATTATGGCTACACCTTC	CASTGTHYGYTF
-	-	TRBV4-1	14	TRBJ1-1	TGCGCCAGCAGCCAAGATTATAGGGGAACTGAAGCTTTCTTT	CASSQDYRGTEAFF
-	-	TRBV20-1	15	TRBJ1-1	TGCAGTGCTAGTCACCTGGGGGGGCAGAACACTGAAGCTTTCTTT	CSASHLGGQNTEAFF
-	-	TRBV5-6	16	TRBJ2-1	TGTGCCAGCAGCTTTGGAGAGGGTGGCTCCTACAATGAGCAGTTCTTC	CASSFGEGGSYNEQFF
TRBD1	-	TRBV2	14	TRBJ1-2	TGTGCCAGCAGTGGACAGGGGGGCGACTATGGCTACACCTTC	CASSGQGGDYGYTF
-	few	TRBV5-1	16	TRBJ1-6	TGCGCCAGCAGCTTAACGCCGAGCTCCTATAATTCACCCCTCCACTTT	CASSLTPSSYNSPLHF
-	-	TRBV7-9	13	TRBJ1-1	TGTGCCAGCAGCATGGACATGAACACTGAAGCTTTCTTT	CASSMDMNTEAFF
TRBD2	-	TRBV28	17	TRBJ2-7	TGTGCCAGCAGCCCTGGACTAGCGGGAGGCCTCTCCTACGAGCAGTACTTC	CASSPGLAGGLSYEQYF
TRBD2	-	TRBV2	19	TRBJ2-6	TGTGCCAGCAGTTTCGCCGGGACTAGCGGGATCGTCGGGGCCAACGTCCTGACTTTC	CASSFAGTSGIVGANVLTF
-	-	TRBV7-8	13	TRBJ1-2	TGTGCCAGCAGCAGGGGACTGAACTATGGCTACACCTTC	CASSRGLNYGYTF
-	-	TRBV9	13	TRBJ2-2	TGTGCCAGCACTCCTGCCGCTAGCGGGGAGCTGTTTTTT	CASTPAASGELFF
-	-	TRBV6-5	12	TRBJ2-7	TGTGCCACTAATGATGTCCCCCACGAGCAGTACTTC	CATNDVPHEQYF
TRBD1	-	TRBV11-2	14	TRBJ2-1	TGTGCCAGCAGCTTCGGGACAGCCGACAATGAGCAGTTCTTC	CASSFGTADNEQFF
TRBD1	-	TRBV5-1	15	TRBJ1-2	TGCGCCAGCAGCTTGGGTGGGACAGCTAACTATGGCTACACCTTC	CASSLGGTANYGYTF
TRBD1	-	TRBV29-1	13	TRBJ2-1	TGCAGCCTCCCCGTGACAGGGTCTAATGAGCAGTTCTTC	CSLPVTGSNEQFF
TRBD1	-	TRBV28	14	TRBJ1-2	TGTGCCAGCAGTTTAGGGGACAGGGAACATGGCTACACCTTC	CASSLGDREHGYTF
-	-	TRBV6-1	14	TRBJ1-5	TGTGCCAGCAGTGAGACAGCCTTCAATCAGCCCCAGCATTTT	CASSETAFNQPQHF
TRBD2	-	TRBV6-4	14	TRBJ2-3	TGTGCCAGCAGGCCAGGGACTAGCGGAGATACGCAGTATTTT	CASRPGTSGDTQYF
TRBD1	-	TRBV11-2	13	TRBJ2-1	TGTGCCAGCAGCAATGACAGGGCCAATGAGCAGTTCTTC	CASSNDRANEQFF
TRBD2	-	TRBV15	16	TRBJ2-1	TGTGCCACCAGCAGAGATCTCGGACTAGCGGGGGGGAACCAGTTCTTC	CATSRDLGLAGGNQFF
-	-	TRBV7-2	15	TRBJ1-1	TGTGCCAGCAGCCTCAGCGGGGTTGTGAACACTGAAGCTTTCTTT	CASSLSGVVNTEAFF
-	-	TRBV9	16	TRBJ1-4	TGTGCCAGCAGCGTAGGGGGCCCTGCAACTAATGAAAAACTGTTTTTT	CASSVGGPATNEKLFF
-	few	TRBV14	13	TRBJ1-1	TGTGCCAGCAGCCCTAGGACACAGGGTGAAGCTTTCTTT	CASSPRTQGEAFF
-	-	TRBV28	16	TRBJ1-1	TGTGCCAGCAGTTTAGTATGGGGGCAGGGTAATACTGAAGCTTTCTTT	CASSLVWGQGNTEAFF
-	-	TRBV19	15	TRBJ1-5	TGTGCCAGTAGTATAGTAGGACAGTGGAATCAGCCCCAGCATTTT	CASSIVGQWNQPQHF
-	once	TRBV19	14	TRBJ1-1	TGTGCCAGTAGTATGGTGGGGGGAAGGACTGAAGCTTTCTTT	CASSMVGGRTEAFF
-	-	TRBV28	14	TRBJ1-1	TGTGCCAGCAGTTTTGACAGGCTGAACACTGAAGCTTTCTTT	CASSFDRLNTEAFF
TRBD2	-	TRBV7-2	13	TRBJ2-3	TGTGCCAGCAACAGCGGGAGGACAGATACGCAGTATTTT	CASNSGRTDTQYF
-	-	TRBV5-1	15	TRBJ2-2	TGCGCCAGCAGCTTGTCCGGGGTTGACACCGGGGAGCTGTTTTTT	CASSLSGVDTGELFF
TRBD2	-	TRBV13	14	TRBJ2-1	TGTGCCACCCCTAAACTAGCGGGAGATTATGAGCAGTTCTTC	CATPKLAGDYEQFF
-	-	TRBV6-5	13	TRBJ2-7	TGTGCCAGCAGCGACGGACAATTATACGAGCAGTACTTC	CASSDGQLYEQYF
TRBD2	-	TRBV7-3	15	TRBJ2-1	TGTGCCAGCAGCTTGCGGGGGGGGCCGGGTAATGAGCAGTTCTTC	CASSLRGGPGNEQFF
-	-	TRBV11-1	15	TRBJ2-2	TGTGCCAGCAGCTTTTGGGGGGGCAACACCGGGGAGCTGTTTTTT	CASSFWGGNTGELFF
-	-	TRBV24-1	16	TRBJ1-5	TGTGCCACCAGTGACTTCCGGGACACTCCCAATCAGCCCCAGCATTTT	CATSDFRDTPNQPQHF
-	-	TRBV19	13	TRBJ1-5	TGTGCCAGTGGAGGACGGCTGAATCAGCCCCAGCATTTT	CASGGRLNQPQHF
TRBD1	-	TRBV12-5	15	TRBJ2-3	TGTGCTAGTGGTTTGGTACTCGGACAGGCAGATACGCAGTATTTT	CASGLVLGQADTQYF
TRBD1	-	TRBV11-2	15	TRBJ2-2	TGTGCCAGCAGACCCGGGACAGGGAACACCGGGGAGCTGTTTTTT	CASRPGTGNTGELFF
-	-	TRBV3-1/TRBV3-2	13	TRBJ2-5	TGTGCCAGCAACCGACAGCTCCAAGAGACCCAGTACTTC	CASNRQLQETQYF
-	few	TRBV7-6	15	TRBJ1-2	TGTGCCAGCAGCCCTTTCCTGGACAGTTTCTCTGGCTACACCTTC	CASSPFLDSFSGYTF